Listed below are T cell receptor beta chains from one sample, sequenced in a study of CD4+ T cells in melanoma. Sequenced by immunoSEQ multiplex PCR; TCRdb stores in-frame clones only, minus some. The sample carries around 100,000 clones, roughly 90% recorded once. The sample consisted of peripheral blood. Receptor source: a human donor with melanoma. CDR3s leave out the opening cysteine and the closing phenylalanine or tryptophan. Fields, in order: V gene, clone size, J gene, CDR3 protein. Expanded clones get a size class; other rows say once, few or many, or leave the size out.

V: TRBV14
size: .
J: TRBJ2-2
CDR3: ASSQARSGELF

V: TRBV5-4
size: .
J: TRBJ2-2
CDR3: ASSPRYNTGELF

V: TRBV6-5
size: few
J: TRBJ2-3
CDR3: ASSKSGGGTDTQY

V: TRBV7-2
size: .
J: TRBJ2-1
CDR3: ASKLAGPNEQF

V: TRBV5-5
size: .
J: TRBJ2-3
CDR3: ASSLDADTQY

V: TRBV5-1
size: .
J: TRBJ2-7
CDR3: ASSLEDGLGIGEQY

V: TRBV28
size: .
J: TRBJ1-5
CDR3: ASSLMGDSNQPQH

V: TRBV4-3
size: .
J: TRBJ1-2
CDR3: ASSQARGTGGYGYT

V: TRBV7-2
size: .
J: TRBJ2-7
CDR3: ASSFSYEQY

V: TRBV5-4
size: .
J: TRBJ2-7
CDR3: ASSFWSGGSYEQY

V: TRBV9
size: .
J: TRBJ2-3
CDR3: ASSVSRDTDTQY

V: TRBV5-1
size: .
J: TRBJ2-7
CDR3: ASSLPSSSYEQY

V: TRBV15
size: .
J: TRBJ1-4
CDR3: ATSRDVIEKLF

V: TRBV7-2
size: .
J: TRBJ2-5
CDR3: ASSWAPGRGTQY

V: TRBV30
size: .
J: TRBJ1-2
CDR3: AWDTGVNYGYT

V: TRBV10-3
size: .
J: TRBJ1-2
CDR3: AISFFDKTPFYGYT

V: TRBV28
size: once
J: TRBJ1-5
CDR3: ASSLAAPSNQPQH

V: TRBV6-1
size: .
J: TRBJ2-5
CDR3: ASSEPSGLGRETQY

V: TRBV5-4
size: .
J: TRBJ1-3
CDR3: ASSLIPRSGNTIY

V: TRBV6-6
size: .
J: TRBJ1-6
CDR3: ASLRGNSPLH

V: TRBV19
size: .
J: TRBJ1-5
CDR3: ASSATGGANQPQH

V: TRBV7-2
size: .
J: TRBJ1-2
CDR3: ASSQIGQGAGYT

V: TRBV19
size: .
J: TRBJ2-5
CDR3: ASSSPWSAGGETQY

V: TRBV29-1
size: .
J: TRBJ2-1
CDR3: SGRLVYEQF

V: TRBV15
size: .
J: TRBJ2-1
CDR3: ATSPGPWGGGF

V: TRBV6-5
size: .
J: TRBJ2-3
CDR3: ASSYSQYGSTDTQY

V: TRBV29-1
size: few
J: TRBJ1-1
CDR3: SVEWGRTEAF

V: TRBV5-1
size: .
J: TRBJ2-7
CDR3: ASSLSPDSVFEQY

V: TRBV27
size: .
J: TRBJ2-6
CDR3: ASRVAGANVLT

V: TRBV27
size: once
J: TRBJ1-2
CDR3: ASSINREGGYT

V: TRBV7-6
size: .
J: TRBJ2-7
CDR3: ASSLAREGWSSYEQY

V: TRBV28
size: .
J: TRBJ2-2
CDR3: ASSPPDTGELF

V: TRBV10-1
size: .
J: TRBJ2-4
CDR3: ASSEYVGQIKNIQY

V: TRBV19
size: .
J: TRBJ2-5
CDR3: ASSELQGNGETQY

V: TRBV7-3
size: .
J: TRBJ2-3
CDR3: ASSATSATDTQY

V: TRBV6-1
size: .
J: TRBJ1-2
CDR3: ASRPSGALSGYT

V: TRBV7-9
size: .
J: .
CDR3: ASSLPSTSGASYEQY

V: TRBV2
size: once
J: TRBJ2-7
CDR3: ASKTGQGAYEQY

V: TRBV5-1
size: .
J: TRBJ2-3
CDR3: ASTPGLADTDTQY

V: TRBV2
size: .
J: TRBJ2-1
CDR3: RSGGGDNEQF

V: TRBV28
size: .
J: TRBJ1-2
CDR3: ASSTSLRDSGYT

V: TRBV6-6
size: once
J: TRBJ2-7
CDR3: ASSYSYDVYEQY

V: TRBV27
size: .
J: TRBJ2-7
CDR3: ASSGFNVGHEPYEQY

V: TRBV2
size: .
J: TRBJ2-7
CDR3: ASSERSTGDEQY

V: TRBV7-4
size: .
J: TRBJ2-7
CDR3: ASSSDRQEAYEQY

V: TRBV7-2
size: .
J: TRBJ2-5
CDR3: ASSLGRGETQY

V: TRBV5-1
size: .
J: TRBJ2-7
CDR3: ASSLEEGSGPGGEQY

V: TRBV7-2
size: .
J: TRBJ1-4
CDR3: ASSARVRDEKLF

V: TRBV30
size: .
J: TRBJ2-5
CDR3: AWSPTGSLSY

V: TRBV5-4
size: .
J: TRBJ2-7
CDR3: ASSSTGSHDYEQY

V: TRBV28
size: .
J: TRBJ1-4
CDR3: ASSLVRTGPDEKLF

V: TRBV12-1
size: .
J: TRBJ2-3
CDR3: ASSLPHFSGEVITDTQY

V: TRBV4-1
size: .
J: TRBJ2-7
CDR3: ASSPEGTFPMTYEQY

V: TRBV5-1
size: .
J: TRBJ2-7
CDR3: ASSSSGTASYEQY

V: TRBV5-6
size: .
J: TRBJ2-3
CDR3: ASSLAGAYTDTQY

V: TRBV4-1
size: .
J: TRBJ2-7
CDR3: ASEVGEQY

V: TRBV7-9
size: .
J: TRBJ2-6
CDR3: ASSSRTGALSSGANVLT

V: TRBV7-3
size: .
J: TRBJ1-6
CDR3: ASSRLGGSNSPLH

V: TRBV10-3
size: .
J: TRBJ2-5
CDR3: ATVEGRSETQY